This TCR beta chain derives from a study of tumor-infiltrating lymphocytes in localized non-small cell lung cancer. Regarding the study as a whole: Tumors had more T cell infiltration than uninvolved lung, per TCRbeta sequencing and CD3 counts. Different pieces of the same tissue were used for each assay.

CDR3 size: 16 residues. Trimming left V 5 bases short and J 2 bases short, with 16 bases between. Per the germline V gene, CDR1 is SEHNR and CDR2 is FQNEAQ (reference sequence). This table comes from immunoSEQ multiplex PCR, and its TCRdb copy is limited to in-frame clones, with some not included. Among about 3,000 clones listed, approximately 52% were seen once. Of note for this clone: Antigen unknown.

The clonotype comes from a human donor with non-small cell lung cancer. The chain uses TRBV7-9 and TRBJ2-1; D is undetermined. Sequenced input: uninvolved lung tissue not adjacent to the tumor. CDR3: CASSGWRPATYNEQFF. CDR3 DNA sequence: TGTGCCAGCAGCGGGTGGCGGCCCGCTACCTACAATGAGCAGTTCTTC.